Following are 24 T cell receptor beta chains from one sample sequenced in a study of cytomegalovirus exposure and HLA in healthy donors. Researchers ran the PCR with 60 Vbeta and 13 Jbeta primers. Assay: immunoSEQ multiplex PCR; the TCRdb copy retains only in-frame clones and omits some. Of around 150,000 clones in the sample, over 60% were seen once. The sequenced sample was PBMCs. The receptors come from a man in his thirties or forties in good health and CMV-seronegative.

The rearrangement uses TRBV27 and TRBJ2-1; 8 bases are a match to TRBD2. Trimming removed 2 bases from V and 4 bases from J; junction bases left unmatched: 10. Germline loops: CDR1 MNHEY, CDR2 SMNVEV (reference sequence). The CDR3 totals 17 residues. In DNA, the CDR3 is TGTGCCAGCAGTTTACCAGGGACTAGTCGTCCTTACAATGAGCAGTTCTTC. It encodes CASSLPGTSRPYNEQFF.

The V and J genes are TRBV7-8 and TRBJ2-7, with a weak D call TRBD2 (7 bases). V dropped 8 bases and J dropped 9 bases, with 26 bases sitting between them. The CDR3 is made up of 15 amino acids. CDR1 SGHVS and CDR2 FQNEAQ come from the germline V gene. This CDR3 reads CASLRGGRAEVGQYF. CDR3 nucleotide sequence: TGTGCCAGCCTTAGGGGGGGGAGGGCCGAGGTGGGGCAGTACTTC.

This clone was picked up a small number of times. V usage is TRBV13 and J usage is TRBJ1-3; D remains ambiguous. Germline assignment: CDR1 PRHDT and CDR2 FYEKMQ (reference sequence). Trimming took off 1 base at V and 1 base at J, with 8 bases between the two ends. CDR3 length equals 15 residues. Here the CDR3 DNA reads TGTGCCAGCAGCTTAGACAGAAGATCTGGAAACACCATATATTTT. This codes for CASSLDRRSGNTIYF.

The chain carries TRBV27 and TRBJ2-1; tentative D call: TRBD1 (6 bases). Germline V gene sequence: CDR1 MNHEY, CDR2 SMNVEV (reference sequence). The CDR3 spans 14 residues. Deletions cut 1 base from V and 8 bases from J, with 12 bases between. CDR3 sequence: CASSLYTGSYEQFF. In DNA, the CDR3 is TGTGCCAGCAGTTTATATACAGGGTCGTATGAGCAGTTCTTC.

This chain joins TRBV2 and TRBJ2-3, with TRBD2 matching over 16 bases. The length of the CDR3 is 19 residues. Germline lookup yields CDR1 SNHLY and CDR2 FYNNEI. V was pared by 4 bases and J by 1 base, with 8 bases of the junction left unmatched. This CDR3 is CASSGLGLAGGPGTDTQYF. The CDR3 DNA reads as TGTGCCAGCAGTGGGTTGGGACTAGCGGGAGGGCCAGGCACAGATACGCAGTATTTT.

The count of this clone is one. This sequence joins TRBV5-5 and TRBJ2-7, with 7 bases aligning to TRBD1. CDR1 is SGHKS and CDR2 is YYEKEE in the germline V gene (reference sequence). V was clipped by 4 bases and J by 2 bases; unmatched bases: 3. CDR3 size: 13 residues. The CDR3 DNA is TGTGCCAGCAGCAGGGGACAGACCTACGAGCAGTACTTC. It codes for CASSRGQTYEQYF.

CDR3 protein: CASIPSWTSGLQGNEQFF. The CDR3 nucleotides are TGTGCCAGTATTCCCTCCTGGACTAGCGGGCTCCAGGGTAATGAGCAGTTCTTC. The chain has TRBV19 and TRBJ2-1; 11 nucleotides align to TRBD2. Trimming cost V 7 bases and J 7 bases; bases outside gene matches: 18. The CDR3 loop spans 18 amino acids. The germline V gene has CDR1 LNHDA and CDR2 SQIVND (reference sequence).

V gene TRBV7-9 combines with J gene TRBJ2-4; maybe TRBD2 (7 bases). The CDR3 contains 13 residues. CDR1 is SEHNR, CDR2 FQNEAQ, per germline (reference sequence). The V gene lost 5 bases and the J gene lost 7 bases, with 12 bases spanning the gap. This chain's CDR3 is CASSLEGGNIQYF. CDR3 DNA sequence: TGTGCCAGCAGCCTCGAGGGGGGGAACATTCAGTACTTC.

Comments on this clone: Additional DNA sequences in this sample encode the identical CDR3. The CDR3 region is CASSLGGGETQYF. The CDR3 DNA sequence: TGCGCCAGCAGCTTAGGGGGCGGAGAGACCCAGTACTTC. The chain combines TRBV5-1 with TRBJ2-5, with 7 bases that match TRBD1. J lost 4 bases, V lost 2 bases, and 2 bases had no gene match. Germline V gene data show CDR1 as SGHRS and CDR2 as YFSETQ. The length of the CDR3 is 13 residues.

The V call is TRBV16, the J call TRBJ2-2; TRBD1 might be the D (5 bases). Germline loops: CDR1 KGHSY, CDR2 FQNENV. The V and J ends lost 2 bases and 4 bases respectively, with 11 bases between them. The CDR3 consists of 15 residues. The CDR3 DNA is TGTGCCAGCAGCCAAGGCCAGGGCAGCACCGGGGAGCTGTTTTTT. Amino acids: CASSQGQGSTGELFF.

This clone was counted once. The DNA of the CDR3 is TGCAGCGTTGTCGGCAGGGCGGACACAGATACGCAGTATTTT. Amino acids: CSVVGRADTDTQYF. V and J are TRBV29-1 and TRBJ2-3; a possible D gene is TRBD1 (5 bases). The V and J ends lost 4 bases and 2 bases respectively, with 13 bases between them. CDR3 length: 14 amino acids. Germline V CDR1 and CDR2: SQVTM, ANQGSEA.

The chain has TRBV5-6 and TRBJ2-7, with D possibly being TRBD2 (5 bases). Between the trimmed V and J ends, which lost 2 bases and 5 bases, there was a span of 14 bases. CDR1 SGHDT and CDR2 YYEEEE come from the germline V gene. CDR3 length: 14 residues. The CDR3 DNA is TGTGCCAGCAGCTTTGACGGAGGTCTGAACGAGCAGTACTTC. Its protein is CASSFDGGLNEQYF.

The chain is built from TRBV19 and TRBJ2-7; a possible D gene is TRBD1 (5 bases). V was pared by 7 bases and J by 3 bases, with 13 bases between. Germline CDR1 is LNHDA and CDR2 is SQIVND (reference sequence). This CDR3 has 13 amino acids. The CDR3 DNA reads TGTGCCAGTACGGCAGGGATCGGCTACGAGCAGTACTTC. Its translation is CASTAGIGYEQYF. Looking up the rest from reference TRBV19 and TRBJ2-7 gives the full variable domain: DGGITQSPKYLFRKEGQNVTLSCEQNLNHDAMYWYRQDPGQGLRLIYYSQIVNDFQKGDIAEGYSVSREKKESFPLTVTSAQKNPTAFYLCASTAGIGYEQYFGPGTRLTVT.

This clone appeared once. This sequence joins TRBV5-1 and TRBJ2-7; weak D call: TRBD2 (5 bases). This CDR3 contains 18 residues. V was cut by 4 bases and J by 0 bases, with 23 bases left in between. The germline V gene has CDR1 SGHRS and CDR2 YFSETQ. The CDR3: CASSLRGAALGNSYEQYF. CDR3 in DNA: TGCGCCAGCAGCCTCCGGGGAGCGGCCCTCGGGAACTCCTACGAGCAGTACTTC.

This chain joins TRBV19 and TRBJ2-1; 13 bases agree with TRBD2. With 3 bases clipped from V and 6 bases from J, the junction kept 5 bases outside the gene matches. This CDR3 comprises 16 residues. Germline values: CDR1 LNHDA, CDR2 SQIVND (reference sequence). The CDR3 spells CASSIRTSGRINEQFF. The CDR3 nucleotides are TGTGCCAGTAGTATCCGGACTAGCGGGAGAATCAATGAGCAGTTCTTC.

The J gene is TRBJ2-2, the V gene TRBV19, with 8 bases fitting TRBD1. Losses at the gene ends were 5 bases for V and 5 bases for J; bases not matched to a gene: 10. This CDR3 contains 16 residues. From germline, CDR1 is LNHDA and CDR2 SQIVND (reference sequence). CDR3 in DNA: TGTGCCAGTAGTCCCAGGGGGCAGGGGGCTACCGGGGAGCTGTTTTTT. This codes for CASSPRGQGATGELFF.

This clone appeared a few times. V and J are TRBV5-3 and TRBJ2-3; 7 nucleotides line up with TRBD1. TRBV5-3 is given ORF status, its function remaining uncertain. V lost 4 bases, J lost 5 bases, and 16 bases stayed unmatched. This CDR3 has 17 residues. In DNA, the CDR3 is TGTGCCAGAAGCCCTACCCTGGCGTCAGGGGGAGAAGATACGCAGTATTTT. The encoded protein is CARSPTLASGGEDTQYF.

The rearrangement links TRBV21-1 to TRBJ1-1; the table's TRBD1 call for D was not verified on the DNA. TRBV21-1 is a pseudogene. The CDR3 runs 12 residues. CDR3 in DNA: TGTGCCAGCCCAACCGGGACACCTGAAGCTTTCTTT. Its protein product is CASPTGTPEAFF.

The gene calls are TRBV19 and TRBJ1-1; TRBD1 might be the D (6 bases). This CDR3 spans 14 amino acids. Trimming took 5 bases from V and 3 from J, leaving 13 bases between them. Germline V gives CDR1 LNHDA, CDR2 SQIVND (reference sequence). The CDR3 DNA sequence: TGTGCCAGTAGTTCCGGGACATCCTACACTGAAGCTTTCTTT. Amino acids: CASSSGTSYTEAFF.

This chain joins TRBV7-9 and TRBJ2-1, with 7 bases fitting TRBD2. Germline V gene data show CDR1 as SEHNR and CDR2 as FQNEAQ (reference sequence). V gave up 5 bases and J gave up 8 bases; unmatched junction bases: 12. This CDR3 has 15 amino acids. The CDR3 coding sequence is TGTGCCAGCAGCCCGCCGGGACTAAGGGACGATGAGCAGTTCTTC. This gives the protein CASSPPGLRDDEQFF.

The CDR3 protein is CASSPSLAELYNEQFF. The CDR3 bases are TGTGCCAGCAGCCCCTCACTAGCGGAGCTCTACAATGAGCAGTTCTTC. The chain carries TRBV7-9 and TRBJ2-1; 8 bases agree with TRBD2. Losses at the gene ends were 5 bases for V and 3 bases for J; bases not matched to a gene: 9. The CDR3 is 16 residues long. Germline V CDR1 and CDR2: SEHNR, FQNEAQ (reference sequence).

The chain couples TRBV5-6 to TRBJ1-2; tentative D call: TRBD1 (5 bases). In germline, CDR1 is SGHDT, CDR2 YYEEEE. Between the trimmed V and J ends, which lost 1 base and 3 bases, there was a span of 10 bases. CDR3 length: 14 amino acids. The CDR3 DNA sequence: TGTGCCAGCAGCTTGCCGGGAGGGGACTATGGCTACACCTTC. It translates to CASSLPGGDYGYTF.

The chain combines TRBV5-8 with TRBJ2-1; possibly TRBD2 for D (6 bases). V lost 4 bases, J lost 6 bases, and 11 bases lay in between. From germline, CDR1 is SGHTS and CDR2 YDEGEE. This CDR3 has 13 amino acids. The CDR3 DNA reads TGTGCCAGCAGCACCTTGGGGGGCAATGAGCAGTTCTTC. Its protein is CASSTLGGNEQFF. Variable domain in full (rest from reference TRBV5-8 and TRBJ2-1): EAGVTQSPTHLIKTRGQQATLRCSPISGHTSVYWYQQALGLGLQFLLWYDEGEERNRGNFPPRFSGRQFPNYSSELNVNALELEDSALYLCASSTLGGNEQFFGPGTRLTVL.

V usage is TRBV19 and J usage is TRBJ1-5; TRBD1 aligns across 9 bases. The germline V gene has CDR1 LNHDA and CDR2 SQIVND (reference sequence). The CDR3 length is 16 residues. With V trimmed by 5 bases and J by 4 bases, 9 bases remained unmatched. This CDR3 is CASSSHGQGINQPQHF. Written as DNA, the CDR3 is TGTGCCAGTAGTTCCCACGGACAGGGGATTAATCAGCCCCAGCATTTT.